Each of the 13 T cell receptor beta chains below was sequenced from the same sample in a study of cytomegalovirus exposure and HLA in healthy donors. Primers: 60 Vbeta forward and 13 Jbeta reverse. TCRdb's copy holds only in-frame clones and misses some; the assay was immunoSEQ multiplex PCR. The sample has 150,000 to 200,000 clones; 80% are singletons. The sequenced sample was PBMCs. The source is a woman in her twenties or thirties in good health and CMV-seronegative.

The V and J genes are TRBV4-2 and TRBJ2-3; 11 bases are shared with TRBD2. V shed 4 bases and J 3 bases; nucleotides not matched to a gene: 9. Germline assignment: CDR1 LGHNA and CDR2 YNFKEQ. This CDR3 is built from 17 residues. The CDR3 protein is CASSRTGTSGKTDTQYF. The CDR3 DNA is TGTGCCAGCAGCCGAACCGGGACTAGCGGTAAAACAGATACGCAGTATTTT.

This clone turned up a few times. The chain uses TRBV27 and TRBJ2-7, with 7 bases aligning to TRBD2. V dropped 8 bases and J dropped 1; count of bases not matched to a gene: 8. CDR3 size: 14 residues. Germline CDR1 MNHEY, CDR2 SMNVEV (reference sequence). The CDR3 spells CASHTSGESYEQYF. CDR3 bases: TGTGCCAGCCACACGAGCGGGGAGTCCTACGAGCAGTACTTC.

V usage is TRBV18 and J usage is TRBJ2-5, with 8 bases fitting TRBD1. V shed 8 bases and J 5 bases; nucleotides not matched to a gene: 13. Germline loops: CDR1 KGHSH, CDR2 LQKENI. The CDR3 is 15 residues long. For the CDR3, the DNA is TGTGCCAGCGCTACTGCCGGGACAGGTGGGGAGACCCAGTACTTC. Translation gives CASATAGTGGETQYF.

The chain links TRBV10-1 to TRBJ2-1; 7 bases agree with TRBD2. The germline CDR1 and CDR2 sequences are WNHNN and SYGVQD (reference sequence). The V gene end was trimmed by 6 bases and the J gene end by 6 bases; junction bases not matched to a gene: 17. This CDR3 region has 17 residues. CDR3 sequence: CASSYRGPGTTRNEQFF. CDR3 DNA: TGCGCCAGCAGCTACCGGGGTCCCGGGACTACCCGCAATGAGCAGTTCTTC.

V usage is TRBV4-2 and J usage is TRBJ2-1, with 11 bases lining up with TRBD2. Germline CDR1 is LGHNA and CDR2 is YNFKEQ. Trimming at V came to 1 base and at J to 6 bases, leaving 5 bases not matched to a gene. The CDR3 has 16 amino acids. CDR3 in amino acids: CASSQGQTSGGNEQFF. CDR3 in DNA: TGTGCCAGCAGCCAAGGCCAAACTAGCGGGGGCAATGAGCAGTTCTTC.

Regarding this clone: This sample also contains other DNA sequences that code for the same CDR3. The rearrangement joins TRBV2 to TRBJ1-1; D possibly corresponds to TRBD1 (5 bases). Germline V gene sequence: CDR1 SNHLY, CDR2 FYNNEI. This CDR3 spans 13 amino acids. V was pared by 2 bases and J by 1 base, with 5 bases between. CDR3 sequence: CASSEQGNTEAFF. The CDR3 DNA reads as TGTGCCAGCAGTGAACAGGGGAACACTGAAGCTTTCTTT.

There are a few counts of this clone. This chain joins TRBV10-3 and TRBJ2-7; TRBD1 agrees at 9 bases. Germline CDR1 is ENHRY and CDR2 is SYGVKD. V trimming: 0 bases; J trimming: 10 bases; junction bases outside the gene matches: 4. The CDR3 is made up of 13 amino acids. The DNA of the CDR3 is TGTGCCATCAGTGAGTCGGGACAGGGAAACCAGTACTTC. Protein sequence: CAISESGQGNQYF.

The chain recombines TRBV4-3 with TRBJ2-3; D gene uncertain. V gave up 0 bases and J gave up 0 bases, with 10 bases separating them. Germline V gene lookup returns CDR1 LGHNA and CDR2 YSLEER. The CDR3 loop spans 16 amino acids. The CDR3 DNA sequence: TGCGCCAGCAGCCAAGATGGTGGCGGAAGCACAGATACGCAGTATTTT. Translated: CASSQDGGGSTDTQYF.

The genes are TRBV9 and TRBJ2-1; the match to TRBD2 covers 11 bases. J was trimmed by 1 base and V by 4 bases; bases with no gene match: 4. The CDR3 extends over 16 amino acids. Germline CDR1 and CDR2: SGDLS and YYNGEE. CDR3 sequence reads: CASSTLAGGSYNEQFF. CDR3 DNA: TGTGCCAGCAGCACGCTAGCGGGGGGTTCCTACAATGAGCAGTTCTTC.

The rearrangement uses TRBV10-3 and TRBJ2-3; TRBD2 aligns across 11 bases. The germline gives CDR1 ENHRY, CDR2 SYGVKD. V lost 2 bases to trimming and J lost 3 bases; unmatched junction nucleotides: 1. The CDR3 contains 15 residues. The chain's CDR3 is CAISEVAGGTDTQYF. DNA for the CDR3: TGTGCCATCAGTGAGGTAGCGGGGGGGACAGATACGCAGTATTTT.

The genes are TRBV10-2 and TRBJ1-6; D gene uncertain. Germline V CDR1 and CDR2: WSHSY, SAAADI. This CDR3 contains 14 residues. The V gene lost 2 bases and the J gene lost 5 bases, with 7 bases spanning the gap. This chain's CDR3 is CASSEGQDNSPLHF. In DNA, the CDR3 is TGCGCCAGCAGTGAGGGGCAGGATAATTCACCCCTCCACTTT.

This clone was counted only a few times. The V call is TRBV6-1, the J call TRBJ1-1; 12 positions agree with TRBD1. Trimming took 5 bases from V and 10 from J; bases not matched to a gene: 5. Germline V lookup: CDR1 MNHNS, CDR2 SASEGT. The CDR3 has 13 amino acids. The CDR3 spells CASSIGTGGLAFF. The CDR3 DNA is TGTGCCAGCAGTATCGGGACAGGGGGCTTAGCTTTCTTT.

The CDR3 DNA is TGTGCCCTAGCCGTGGGGGGATGGGAATACGAGCAGTACTTC. This sequence encodes CALAVGGWEYEQYF. This chain joins TRBV2 and TRBJ2-7, with TRBD2 as a possible D gene (6 bases). The CDR3 extends over 14 amino acids. CDR1 is SNHLY and CDR2 is FYNNEI in the germline V gene. Trimming removed 11 bases at V and 4 bases at J, with 21 bases between.